This is a list of T cell receptor beta chains from one sample in a study of long-term antiretroviral therapy in people with HIV. Sequencing was performed with immunoSEQ multiplex PCR; in TCRdb, only in-frame clones are kept and a portion is missing. The sample includes approximately 12,000 clones, over 80% of them seen just once. This sample comprised unsorted PBMCs, obtained 3.4 years after starting antiretroviral therapy. The receptors derive from a man aged 35 to 55 with HIV. The conserved cysteine and the conserved F or W are not part of the CDR3 here. D genes are given only for firm matches.

CDR3 protein: ASSFTYEQY
V gene: TRBV7-9
D gene: NA
CDR3 length: 9

CDR3 protein: ASNAIGGGEQF
V gene: TRBV6-5
D gene: NA
CDR3 length: 11

CDR3 protein: ASSLSRGPGSDTQY
V gene: TRBV28
D gene: NA
CDR3 length: 14

CDR3 protein: ASSMGQPSGANVLT
V gene: TRBV7-6
D gene: NA
CDR3 length: 14

CDR3 protein: ASSLTGDTEAF
V gene: TRBV7-9
D gene: TRBD1
CDR3 length: 11

CDR3 protein: ASSLFLRSPSSYEQY
V gene: TRBV11-2
D gene: NA
CDR3 length: 15

CDR3 protein: ASSLPETASYEQY
V gene: TRBV5-4
D gene: NA
CDR3 length: 13

CDR3 protein: ASSFGHNQPQH
V gene: TRBV28
D gene: NA
CDR3 length: 11

CDR3 protein: ASSLSLNNEQF
V gene: TRBV7-7
D gene: NA
CDR3 length: 11

CDR3 protein: ASSLFDGEYNEQF
V gene: TRBV11-3
D gene: NA
CDR3 length: 13

CDR3 protein: ASSAAYEQY
V gene: TRBV7-9
D gene: NA
CDR3 length: 9

CDR3 protein: ASSPNYYEQY
V gene: TRBV11-2
D gene: NA
CDR3 length: 10

CDR3 protein: ASSLGAANRVYGYT
V gene: TRBV7-2
D gene: NA
CDR3 length: 14

CDR3 protein: ASSLNRGSNYGYT
V gene: TRBV6-5
D gene: TRBD1
CDR3 length: 13

CDR3 protein: ASRPGPPNEQF
V gene: TRBV7-9
D gene: NA
CDR3 length: 11

CDR3 protein: ASSRGTGVNEQF
V gene: TRBV16
D gene: TRBD1
CDR3 length: 12

CDR3 protein: ASSLSSLAGEF
V gene: TRBV27
D gene: TRBD2
CDR3 length: 11

CDR3 protein: AIRGTSGIKWDEQY
V gene: TRBV10-3
D gene: TRBD2
CDR3 length: 14

CDR3 protein: ASSKGNYEQY
V gene: TRBV27
D gene: NA
CDR3 length: 10

CDR3 protein: ASGSAFNQPQH
V gene: TRBV6-5
D gene: NA
CDR3 length: 11

CDR3 protein: SPHEQF
V gene: TRBV7-9
D gene: NA
CDR3 length: 6

CDR3 protein: ASSPVTGAPSYEQY
V gene: TRBV18
D gene: TRBD1
CDR3 length: 14

CDR3 protein: ASSMGEGGSYEQY
V gene: TRBV4-2
D gene: TRBD2
CDR3 length: 13

CDR3 protein: ASSRKGSLTSGRPHNEQF
V gene: TRBV18
D gene: TRBD2
CDR3 length: 18

CDR3 protein: ASSFSAQGSYEQY
V gene: TRBV7-2
D gene: NA
CDR3 length: 13

CDR3 protein: ASSLRDLDGYT
V gene: TRBV5-8
D gene: NA
CDR3 length: 11

CDR3 protein: ASSQDPTGTEAF
V gene: TRBV4-1
D gene: NA
CDR3 length: 12

CDR3 protein: ASGQQDHEQY
V gene: TRBV7-8
D gene: NA
CDR3 length: 10

CDR3 protein: ASSVWSENDNEQF
V gene: TRBV25-1
D gene: NA
CDR3 length: 13

CDR3 protein: ASSQTGTGTYEQY
V gene: TRBV11-3
D gene: TRBD1
CDR3 length: 13

CDR3 protein: AWSDGPGTGYT
V gene: TRBV30
D gene: NA
CDR3 length: 11

CDR3 protein: ASSLNGVGQY
V gene: TRBV7-9
D gene: NA
CDR3 length: 10

CDR3 protein: ASSGETRAFGNTIY
V gene: TRBV25-1
D gene: NA
CDR3 length: 14

CDR3 protein: ASSQYYALAGGREQY
V gene: TRBV14
D gene: TRBD2
CDR3 length: 15

CDR3 protein: ASTKQGGPSSYEQY
V gene: TRBV19
D gene: NA
CDR3 length: 14

CDR3 protein: ASRLGTGDEKLF
V gene: TRBV7-9
D gene: TRBD1
CDR3 length: 12

CDR3 protein: ASSGNRAGANVLT
V gene: TRBV2
D gene: NA
CDR3 length: 13

CDR3 protein: ASRTGEGVSDTQY
V gene: TRBV27
D gene: TRBD2
CDR3 length: 13

CDR3 protein: ATQRQGVESGNTIY
V gene: TRBV19
D gene: TRBD1
CDR3 length: 14

CDR3 protein: ASTEQGAYGYT
V gene: TRBV6-5
D gene: TRBD1
CDR3 length: 11

CDR3 protein: ASSLERDRGGYGYT
V gene: TRBV7-8
D gene: TRBD1
CDR3 length: 14

CDR3 protein: ASSMGPWSGGNQPQH
V gene: TRBV19
D gene: NA
CDR3 length: 15

CDR3 protein: ASSQASGLAGEVGEQF
V gene: TRBV4-3
D gene: TRBD2
CDR3 length: 16

CDR3 protein: ASSQPLQSRRGNSPLH
V gene: TRBV4-1
D gene: NA
CDR3 length: 16

CDR3 protein: ASCRDRDQAF
V gene: TRBV4-2
D gene: TRBD1
CDR3 length: 10

CDR3 protein: ASRGATRNTIY
V gene: TRBV28
D gene: NA
CDR3 length: 11